Listed here are 14 T cell receptor beta chains from one sample, sequenced in a study of shared clonotypes between healthy human individuals. Generated by immunoSEQ multiplex PCR, the TCRdb table keeps only in-frame clones and is missing some. The profile shows about 500,000 clones, 75% to 80% of them singletons. The sequenced sample was PBMCs. Receptors were obtained from a woman aged 40 to 50 in good health. Some clones in this sample may be carry-over from other donors' samples.

A remark on this clone: Different DNA sequences within this sample yield the same CDR3. J is TRBJ2-7 and V is TRBV4-1; 9 bases align to TRBD2. Germline lookup yields CDR1 MGHRA and CDR2 YSYEKL. This CDR3 region has 15 residues. V was pared by 4 bases and J by 4 bases, with 8 bases of the junction left unmatched. DNA of the CDR3: TGCGCCAGCAGCCCAAGGGGTAGCGGGAGTTACGAGCAGTACTTC. Residues: CASSPRGSGSYEQYF.

The chain has TRBV6-1 and TRBJ2-3; TRBD1 is a possible D gene (6 bases). Trimming took off 6 bases at V and 0 bases at J, with 10 bases between the two ends. Germline V lookup: CDR1 MNHNS, CDR2 SASEGT. This CDR3 region has 14 residues. The CDR3 sequence: CASRTGHSTDTQYF. CDR3 coding DNA: TGTGCCAGCAGGACGGGACATAGCACAGATACGCAGTATTTT.

V usage is TRBV13 and J usage is TRBJ1-1, with D unresolved. Looked up from germline, CDR1 is PRHDT and CDR2 is FYEKMQ (reference sequence). V lost 4 bases and J lost 1, with 13 bases in between. CDR3 length: 15 amino acids. Written as DNA, the CDR3 is TGTGCCAGCAGCTCGCCCCTGGACGGGAACACTGAAGCTTTCTTT. This translates into CASSSPLDGNTEAFF.

This chain links TRBV6-5 with TRBJ2-5, with 12 bases aligning to TRBD1. Germline V gene lookup returns CDR1 MNHEY and CDR2 SVGAGI. CDR3 length: 14 residues. The V segment lost 7 bases and the J segment 4 bases; nucleotides outside the gene matches: 4. The CDR3 bases are TGTGCCAGCATGGGGGGACAGGGGGCAGAGACCCAGTACTTC. This gives the protein CASMGGQGAETQYF.

Notes on this clone: Since a much larger clone is just one base distant, this may be a read error. CDR3 nucleotide sequence: TGCAGCGTGGATGCTAGGGGGGGCGAGCGGTTCTTC. It translates to CSVDARGGERFF. This chain links TRBV29-1 with TRBJ2-1; possibly TRBD2 for D (7 bases). Per germline, CDR1 SQVTM and CDR2 ANQGSEA. The CDR3 runs 12 residues.

V gene TRBV10-2 combines with J gene TRBJ2-7, with 11 bases that match TRBD1. The CDR3 loop spans 13 amino acids. V shed 6 bases, J shed 5 bases, and the junction held 3 bases outside the gene matches. Germline V CDR1 and CDR2: WSHSY, SAAADI. The CDR3 region is CASRGTGGDEQYF. The CDR3 bases are TGCGCCAGCAGGGGGACAGGGGGGGACGAGCAGTACTTC.

The genes are TRBV11-2 and TRBJ2-2; D remains ambiguous. The V and J ends lost 3 bases and 6 bases respectively, with 14 bases between them. This CDR3 has 15 residues. Germline V CDR1 and CDR2: SGHAT, FQNNGV. The CDR3, as DNA: TGTGCCAGCAGCTTCTTCCGATCTGGCTCCGGGGAGCTGTTTTTT. It translates to CASSFFRSGSGELFF.

The V and J genes are TRBV2 and TRBJ1-5; D unresolved. V dropped 7 bases and J dropped 4 bases, with 8 bases sitting between them. The CDR3 runs 12 residues. Germline CDR1 is SNHLY and CDR2 is FYNNEI. CDR3 in DNA: TGTGCCAGCATGGGCACAAATCAGCCCCAGCATTTT. Encoded protein: CASMGTNQPQHF.

The chain carries TRBV13 and TRBJ2-7, with a tentative D call TRBD2 (6 bases). V was clipped by 0 bases and J by 1 base, with 10 bases between them. The CDR3 is 15 amino acids. Germline V gene data show CDR1 as PRHDT and CDR2 as FYEKMQ (reference sequence). The CDR3, as DNA: TGTGCCAGCAGCTTAGGCCCCCTAGCGTCCTACGAGCAGTACTTC. Its translation is CASSLGPLASYEQYF.

This clone came up a few times. The rearrangement links TRBV2 to TRBJ2-7, with D perhaps being TRBD1 or TRBD2 (5 bases each). Germline V gene lookup returns CDR1 SNHLY and CDR2 FYNNEI. Between the trimmed V and J ends, which lost 4 bases and 6 bases, there was a span of 13 bases. CDR3 length equals 13 residues. This CDR3 is CASSAQGEGEQYF. The CDR3 DNA sequence: TGTGCCAGCAGTGCCCAGGGTGAGGGCGAGCAGTACTTC. Looking up the rest from reference TRBV2 and TRBJ2-7 gives the full variable domain: EPEVTQTPSHQVTQMGQEVILRCVPISNHLYFYWYRQILGQKVEFLVSFYNNEISEKSEIFDDQFSVERPDGSNFTLKIRSTKLEDSAMYFCASSAQGEGEQYFGPGTRLTVT.

Comments on this clone: Since a far larger clone is one base different, this is likely a read error. The chain couples TRBV10-2 to TRBJ2-5; 9 bases fit TRBD2. This CDR3 has 13 amino acids. V lost 8 bases, J lost 11 bases, and 12 bases stayed unmatched. Germline lookup yields CDR1 WSHSY and CDR2 SAAADI. CDR3 sequence: CASRAGGPFGQYF. The CDR3 nucleotides read TGCGCCAGCCGGGCGGGAGGGCCTTTCGGGCAGTACTTC.

The sample holds a few counts of this clone. At one boundary the junction diverges from the germline segment, which might be a read error. CDR3 region: CAWSTGQLDNRPQHF. For the CDR3, the DNA is TGTGCCTGGAGTACGGGGCAGCTAGACAATCGGCCCCAGCATTTT. The chain employs TRBV30 and TRBJ1-5; maybe TRBD1 (5 bases). In germline, CDR1 is GTSNPN, CDR2 SVGIG (reference sequence). This CDR3 is built from 15 residues.

A note on this clone: This sequence is one base from a far larger clone and is likely a read error. Distinct nucleotide sequences in the sample also encode this CDR3. This chain links TRBV6-5 with TRBJ1-5; D is ambiguous. Trimming removed 6 bases from V and 7 bases from J, with 16 bases in between. CDR1 is MNHEY, CDR2 SVGAGI, per germline. This CDR3 has 14 residues. The CDR3 protein is CASSSHLQGQPQHF. Written as DNA, the CDR3 is TGTGCCAGCAGCTCCCACTTACAAGGCCAGCCCCAGCATTTT.

This clone has only one observation. The chain recombines TRBV7-2 with TRBJ1-1, with TRBD1 as a possible D gene (5 bases). CDR1 is SGHTA, CDR2 FQGNSA, per germline. V shed 3 bases and J shed 2 bases, with 16 bases lying between them. This CDR3 is 16 amino acids long. CDR3 region: CASSFTGLPINTEAFF. The CDR3 region has the DNA TGTGCCAGCAGCTTTACAGGCCTTCCAATTAACACTGAAGCTTTCTTT.